One and the same sample provided the 2 T cell receptor beta chains below, sequenced in a study of vaccination and CD4 T cells after COVID-19. MiXCR, applied by TCRdb to the PCR reads, yields one record per CDR3 protein. This sample carries 20,000 to 25,000 distinct CDR3 sequences, under 60% of them seen once, and the ten largest clones take over 0.75%. The sample was CD4+ T cells from blood, taken before SARS-CoV-2 vaccination. Source of these receptors: a human donor who had recovered from COVID-19.

This rearrangement joins TRBV15 to TRBJ2-5, with 7 bases that match TRBD1. The CDR3 has 16 residues. The V segment lost 4 bases and the J segment 4 bases; nucleotides outside the gene matches: 12. Germline CDR1 is LNHNV and CDR2 is YYDKDF (reference sequence). CDR3 nucleotides: TGTGCCACCAGCACTATTCGGGACAGAAGATCAGAGACCCAGTACTTC. Its protein is CATSTIRDRRSETQYF.

The chain couples TRBV7-2 to TRBJ1-5; perhaps TRBD1 as D (5 bases). V was cut by 1 base and J by 6 bases, with 13 bases left in between. The V gene's germline CDR1 is SGHTA and CDR2 FQGNSA. CDR3 length: 15 amino acids. The CDR3 nucleotides read TGTGCCAGCAGCTTAGTATCGACAGAGCTTCAGCCCCAGCATTTT. Protein sequence: CASSLVSTELQPQHF. Full variable domain (outside the CDR3, taken from reference TRBV7-2 and TRBJ1-5): GAGVSQSPSNKVTEKGKDVELRCDPISGHTALYWYRQSLGQGLEFLIYFQGNSAPDKSGLPSDRFSAERTGGSVSTLTIQRTQQEDSAVYLCASSLVSTELQPQHFGDGTRLSIL.